The 26 T cell receptor beta chains in this list originate from one sample, sequenced in a study of blood T cell repertoires in COVID-19. Sequenced by immunoSEQ multiplex PCR; TCRdb stores in-frame clones only, minus some. The data contain fewer than 110,000 clones, around 82% of them singletons. The specimen was peripheral blood. All receptors come from a human donor in a cohort sampled during active or convalescent COVID-19.

The chain is built from TRBV5-1 and TRBJ2-1; TRBD2 matches 7 bases. Per the germline V gene, CDR1 is SGHRS and CDR2 is YFSETQ. The ends lost 1 base at V and 5 bases at J; junction bases unmatched: 15. The CDR3 covers 18 residues. The CDR3 DNA follows: TGCGCCAGCAGCTTGATACCGCGGGGGAATAACCAGAACAATGAGCAGTTCTTC. Translation gives CASSLIPRGNNQNNEQFF.

The chain employs TRBV7-3 and TRBJ2-2, with D hard to call. V was pared by 7 bases and J by 2 bases, with 8 bases between. The germline V gene encodes CDR1 SGHTA and CDR2 FQGTGA. The CDR3 contains 13 residues. The CDR3 sequence: CASMTDNTGELFF. The CDR3 coding sequence is TGTGCCAGCATGACTGATAACACCGGGGAGCTGTTTTTT.

This chain's CDR3 is CAWRDRGHSGNTIYF. CDR3 DNA: TGTGCCTGGAGAGACAGGGGGCATAGTGGAAACACCATATATTTT. This rearrangement joins TRBV30 to TRBJ1-3; TRBD1 agrees at 10 bases. The CDR3 has 15 amino acids. V lost 3 bases and J lost 3; bases outside the gene matches: 5. In germline, CDR1 is GTSNPN, CDR2 SVGIG (reference sequence).

The CDR3 region has the DNA TGTGCCAGCAGCCCCGGGAGGGTCACTGAAGCTTTCTTT. Translation gives CASSPGRVTEAFF. The V call is TRBV12-3 or TRBV12-4, the J call TRBJ1-1; no reliable D call. The V end was cut by 6 bases, the J end by 4 bases, with 12 bases between. The CDR3 loop spans 13 amino acids.

This sequence joins TRBV5-1 and TRBJ1-6; TRBD1 agrees at 8 bases. There are 14 residues in the CDR3. Trimming took 4 bases from V and 5 from J; bases not matched to a gene: 2. Germline CDR1 reads SGHRS; CDR2 reads YFSETQ. CDR3 amino acids: CASSPTGDNSPLHF. In DNA, the CDR3 is TGCGCCAGCAGCCCGACAGGGGATAATTCACCCCTCCACTTT.

The chain carries TRBV28 and TRBJ1-2; the D gene is possibly TRBD1 (5 bases). Trimming took 5 bases from V and 4 from J, leaving 20 bases between them. The germline gives CDR1 MDHEN, CDR2 SYDVKM. This CDR3 comprises 16 residues. CDR3 amino acids: CASSPVSIRGTYGYTF. The CDR3 DNA is TGTGCCAGCAGTCCAGTCAGTATAAGGGGCACCTATGGCTACACCTTC.

As for this clone: A much larger clone sits a single nucleotide away, making a read error possible. Different DNA sequences within this sample yield the same CDR3. The CDR3 sequence: CASSLTGANTGELFF. DNA for the CDR3: TGTGCCAGCAGTTTAACGGGGGCGAACACCGGGGAGCTGTTTTTT. The chain couples TRBV28 to TRBJ2-2, with a possible D match to TRBD2 (6 bases). The germline gives CDR1 MDHEN, CDR2 SYDVKM. V lost 2 bases, J lost 0 bases, and 7 bases lay in between. The CDR3 runs 15 residues.

The chain uses TRBV19 and TRBJ2-3; 10 positions agree with TRBD2. The CDR3 contains 15 residues. V shed 10 bases, J shed 2 bases, and the junction held 9 bases outside the gene matches. CDR1 LNHDA and CDR2 SQIVND come from the germline V gene (reference sequence). The CDR3 DNA reads as TGTGCCACCTACGATAGCGGGGGGTACACAGATACGCAGTATTTT. Translating gives CATYDSGGYTDTQYF.

The chain is built from TRBV11-2 and TRBJ2-7; maybe TRBD1 (5 bases). In germline, CDR1 is SGHAT, CDR2 FQNNGV. V was trimmed by 7 bases and J by 0 bases, leaving 13 bases between them. CDR3 length equals 14 residues. The CDR3 DNA reads TGTGCCAGCAATGCGCAGGGCAGCTCCTACGAGCAGTACTTC. Its translation: CASNAQGSSYEQYF.

The chain uses TRBV6-2 or TRBV6-3 and TRBJ2-3; D might be TRBD2 (5 bases). The CDR3 is made up of 12 amino acids. CDR1 and CDR2 from the germline V gene are MNHEY and SVGEGT. The V end lost 4 bases, the J end lost 11 bases, and 13 bases lay between the germline ends. In DNA, the CDR3 is TGTGCCAGCAGTTTCCGCCCCCGGGGGCAGTATTTT. Encoded protein: CASSFRPRGQYF.

This clone has more than one count but fewer than ten. The chain's CDR3 is CASSQGTDSPLHF. CDR3 in DNA: TGTGCCAGCAGCCAAGGCACGGATTCACCCCTCCACTTT. The chain joins TRBV3-1 (or the pseudogene TRBV3-2) to TRBJ1-6; D uncertain. Between the trimmed V and J ends, which lost 1 base and 8 bases, there was a span of 6 bases. The CDR3 consists of 13 residues. CDR1 and CDR2 from the germline V gene are LGHDT and YNNKEL (reference sequence).

The chain combines TRBV6-2 or TRBV6-3 with TRBJ2-5; 14 bases map to TRBD2. The CDR3 contains 19 residues. With V trimmed by 2 bases and J by 4 bases, 12 bases remained unmatched. Germline assignment: CDR1 MNHEY and CDR2 SVGEGT. DNA for the CDR3: TGTGCCAGCAGTTACCGCGCGACTAGCGGGGGGGCAGAGAGAGAGACCCAGTACTTC. Protein: CASSYRATSGGAERETQYF.

This sequence joins TRBV14 and TRBJ2-3; unclear D gene. Trimming took off 1 base at V and 1 base at J, with 12 bases between the two ends. Germline-derived CDR1 and CDR2 are SGHDN and FVKESK. The CDR3 covers 16 residues. The CDR3 reads CASSQGLSRGTDTQYF. The CDR3 DNA is TGTGCCAGCAGCCAAGGCCTAAGCCGGGGCACAGATACGCAGTATTTT. Full variable domain (missing parts from reference TRBV14 and TRBJ2-3): EAGVTQFPSHSVIEKGQTVTLRCDPISGHDNLYWYRRVMGKEIKFLLHFVKESKQDESGMPNNRFLAERTGGTYSTLKVQPAELEDSGVYFCASSQGLSRGTDTQYFGPGTRLTVL.

This clone turned up a few times. This chain joins TRBV4-1 and TRBJ1-2, with 7 bases matching TRBD1. This CDR3 has 15 amino acids. The V segment lost 5 bases and the J segment 2 bases; nucleotides outside the gene matches: 8. Germline V gives CDR1 MGHRA, CDR2 YSYEKL. Here the CDR3 DNA reads TGCGCCAGCAGCAAACGGGACAGAACCAACTATGGCTACACCTTC. Its protein product is CASSKRDRTNYGYTF.

The rearrangement links TRBV28 to TRBJ1-5, with 9 bases lining up with TRBD1. CDR1 is MDHEN, CDR2 SYDVKM, per germline. This CDR3 is built from 16 residues. The trim removed 6 bases at V and 0 bases at J, leaving 6 bases unmatched. CDR3 coding DNA: TGTGCCAGCAGGGATTCGGACAGGGGTAGCAATCAGCCCCAGCATTTT. Translated, it gives CASRDSDRGSNQPQHF. Filled out from reference TRBV28 and TRBJ1-5, the complete variable domain reads DVKVTQSSRYLVKRTGEKVFLECVQDMDHENMFWYRQDPGLGLRLIYFSYDVKMKEKGDIPEGYSVSREKKERFSLILESASTNQTSMYLCASRDSDRGSNQPQHFGDGTRLSIL.

This clone has only a few counts. The rearrangement joins TRBV7-3 to TRBJ1-2; D may be TRBD1 (6 bases). Per the germline V gene, CDR1 is SGHTA and CDR2 is FQGTGA. Trimming stripped 3 bases from V and 4 bases from J, with 9 bases between. The CDR3 runs 13 residues. CDR3 region: CASSLAQGYGYTF. The CDR3 coding sequence is TGTGCCAGCAGCTTGGCACAGGGCTATGGCTACACCTTC.

The chain couples TRBV13 to TRBJ2-7; TRBD2 is a possible D gene (6 bases). Between the trimmed V and J ends, which lost 0 bases and 0 bases, there was a span of 18 bases. The CDR3 loop spans 18 amino acids. Per germline, CDR1 PRHDT and CDR2 FYEKMQ (reference sequence). The CDR3 DNA reads TGTGCCAGCAGCTTAGGGGGCGTTGGTTTAGCGGCCTCCTACGAGCAGTACTTC. It yields the protein CASSLGGVGLAASYEQYF.

The chain is built from TRBV7-2 and TRBJ1-6; 9 bases are shared with TRBD1. The CDR3 has 14 amino acids. The J segment lost 9 bases and the V segment lost 6 bases, leaving 6 bases of the junction unmatched. Germline V CDR1 and CDR2: SGHTA, FQGNSA. In DNA form, the CDR3 reads TGTGCCAGCAGAAAAGGACAGGGGCCTTCACCCCTCCACTTT. As protein: CASRKGQGPSPLHF.

This rearrangement joins TRBV5-4 to TRBJ1-4, with 8 positions matching TRBD1. V shed 4 bases, J shed 0 bases, and the junction held 2 bases outside the gene matches. The CDR3 has 15 residues. Per the germline V gene, CDR1 is SGHNT and CDR2 is YYREEE (reference sequence). The CDR3 reads CASSVDRATNEKLFF. Here the CDR3 DNA reads TGTGCCAGCAGCGTGGACAGGGCAACTAATGAAAAACTGTTTTTT. The whole variable domain, filled in from reference TRBV5-4 and TRBJ1-4, reads ETGVTQSPTHLIKTRGQQVTLRCSSQSGHNTVSWYQQALGQGPQFIFQYYREEENGRGNFPPRFSGLQFPNYSSELNVNALELDDSALYLCASSVDRATNEKLFFGSGTQLSVL.

The chain combines TRBV19 with TRBJ2-1; 12 positions match TRBD2. V was pared by 7 bases and J by 2 bases, with 15 bases of the junction left unmatched. The germline gives CDR1 LNHDA, CDR2 SQIVND (reference sequence). The CDR3 runs 19 residues. CDR3: CASTPPGLAGIIPYNEQFF. DNA for the CDR3: TGTGCCAGTACCCCACCTGGACTAGCGGGGATTATTCCCTACAATGAGCAGTTCTTC.

This chain uses TRBV7-2 with TRBJ2-3; 11 nucleotides align to TRBD2. The CDR3 runs to 16 residues. The V segment lost 3 bases and the J segment 2 bases; nucleotides outside the gene matches: 4. Germline values: CDR1 SGHTA, CDR2 FQGNSA. The CDR3 reads CASSFSGGDPTDTQYF. DNA for the CDR3: TGTGCCAGCAGCTTTAGCGGGGGGGATCCCACAGATACGCAGTATTTT.

V is TRBV7-6 and J is TRBJ2-5; D is unclear. V lost 6 bases, J lost 5 bases, and 19 bases lay in between. The CDR3 is made up of 15 amino acids. Per germline, CDR1 SGHVS and CDR2 FNYEAQ. The CDR3 is CASRLFSEPSETQYF. As DNA, the CDR3 is TGTGCCAGCAGACTATTCTCAGAACCTTCGGAGACCCAGTACTTC.

CDR3 sequence reads: CAIGKTLSGLTDTQYF. CDR3 nucleotides: TGTGCCATCGGGAAGACTCTTTCGGGACTCACAGATACGCAGTATTTT. This sequence joins TRBV10-3 and TRBJ2-3; D is perhaps TRBD2 (6 bases). CDR3 size: 16 residues. V lost 8 bases, J lost 2 bases, and 20 bases lay in between. CDR1 is ENHRY, CDR2 SYGVKD, per germline.

This clone has a handful of counts. This sequence joins TRBV7-2 and TRBJ1-4; D not certain. Trimming removed 4 bases from V and 4 bases from J, with 13 bases in between. This CDR3 has 15 residues. CDR1 is SGHTA, CDR2 FQGNSA, per germline. The CDR3 sequence is CASSSSAGNNEKLFF. CDR3 nucleotide sequence: TGTGCCAGCAGCTCGAGTGCGGGGAATAATGAAAAACTGTTTTTT.

This chain connects TRBV5-1 to TRBJ2-1; a possible D gene is TRBD2 (5 bases). Germline CDR1 and CDR2: SGHRS and YFSETQ. This CDR3 has 18 amino acids. Trimming left V 4 bases short and J 4 bases short, with 24 bases between. CDR3: CASSPLASMRERYNEQFF. The CDR3 nucleotides read TGCGCCAGCAGCCCTTTAGCCAGTATGAGGGAGCGATACAATGAGCAGTTCTTC. Drawing the rest from reference TRBV5-1 and TRBJ2-1, the complete variable domain is KAGVTQTPRYLIKTRGQQVTLSCSPISGHRSVSWYQQTPGQGLQFLFEYFSETQRNKGNFPGRFSGRQFSNSRSEMNVSTLELGDSALYLCASSPLASMRERYNEQFFGPGTRLTVL.

V usage is TRBV19 and J usage is TRBJ1-5, with TRBD1 as a possible D gene (5 bases). This CDR3 is built from 12 residues. Germline lookup yields CDR1 LNHDA and CDR2 SQIVND (reference sequence). Trimming shortened V by 10 bases and J by 5 bases, and 12 bases separated the two germline ends. CDR3 sequence: CATLGGDQPQHF. In DNA form, the CDR3 reads TGTGCCACCCTGGGAGGGGATCAGCCCCAGCATTTT.